The rows below give T cell receptor beta chains drawn from one sample of a study of blood T cell repertoires in COVID-19. Profiled with immunoSEQ multiplex PCR; TCRdb holds only in-frame clones, not every one. The table includes hundreds of thousands of clones, 86% detected once. The sample consisted of PBMCs or T cells enriched from blood (not recorded which). These receptors all come from a woman aged 45-60 years who had recovered from COVID-19. The CDR3 runs from the conserved cysteine through the conserved F or W. The D gene is left open where the match is weak. Clone size is stated in some rows and not others, as once, few, many or a class when expanded.

d_gene: TRBD2
v_gene: TRBV5-1
abundance: -
j_gene: TRBJ2-1
CDR3aa: CASSPGLAGDDEQFF
CDR3nt: TGCGCCAGCAGCCCGGGACTAGCGGGAGACGATGAGCAGTTCTTC

d_gene: TRBD1
v_gene: TRBV12-3/TRBV12-4
abundance: -
j_gene: TRBJ1-1
CDR3aa: CASRGTGDFGAFF
CDR3nt: TGTGCCAGCAGGGGGACAGGGGACTTCGGAGCTTTCTTT

d_gene: TRBD2
v_gene: TRBV5-1
abundance: -
j_gene: TRBJ2-1
CDR3aa: CASSSHLFLADYNEQFF
CDR3nt: TGCGCCAGCAGCTCCCATCTCTTCCTAGCGGACTACAATGAGCAGTTCTTC

d_gene: -
v_gene: TRBV5-6
abundance: -
j_gene: TRBJ1-5
CDR3aa: CASSGSDSNNQPQHF
CDR3nt: TGTGCCAGCAGCGGCTCGGACAGTAATAATCAGCCCCAGCATTTT

d_gene: TRBD1
v_gene: TRBV6-2/TRBV6-3
abundance: -
j_gene: TRBJ1-2
CDR3aa: CASSYPGQANYGYTF
CDR3nt: TGTGCCAGCAGTTACCCGGGACAGGCGAACTATGGCTACACCTTC

d_gene: -
v_gene: TRBV30
abundance: -
j_gene: TRBJ1-3
CDR3aa: CAWSRPGHTGSSGNTIYF
CDR3nt: TGTGCCTGGAGCCGACCCGGCCATACAGGGTCCTCTGGAAACACCATATATTTT

d_gene: -
v_gene: TRBV5-1
abundance: once
j_gene: TRBJ1-2
CDR3aa: CASSFQGGNFNYGYTF
CDR3nt: TGCGCCAGCAGTTTTCAAGGGGGAAATTTTAACTATGGCTACACCTTC

d_gene: TRBD1
v_gene: TRBV5-1
abundance: -
j_gene: TRBJ1-6
CDR3aa: CASSSTDRVASPLHF
CDR3nt: TGCGCCAGCAGCTCTACGGACAGGGTCGCTTCACCCCTCCACTTT

d_gene: -
v_gene: TRBV7-9
abundance: once
j_gene: TRBJ1-2
CDR3aa: CASSRLSPPNYGYTF
CDR3nt: TGTGCCAGCAGCCGTCTGAGTCCACCTAACTATGGCTACACCTTC

d_gene: -
v_gene: TRBV9
abundance: -
j_gene: TRBJ2-3
CDR3aa: CASSPVGGGGHTQYF
CDR3nt: TGTGCCAGCAGCCCGGTGGGGGGGGGCGGGCATACGCAGTATTTT

d_gene: TRBD1
v_gene: TRBV6-2/TRBV6-3
abundance: -
j_gene: TRBJ2-7
CDR3aa: CASSSERTGAYDQYF
CDR3nt: TGTGCCAGCAGTTCGGAACGGACAGGGGCTTACGATCAGTACTTC